These T cell receptor beta chains were read from a single sample in a study of CD8+CD57+ T cells in acquired aplastic anemia. TCRdb re-called the reads through MiXCR, storing one row per CDR3 protein. The repertoire consists of hundreds of thousands of distinct CDR3 sequences, with approximately 32% occurring once and the leading ten covering 0.8% to 0.85%. Sequencing was done on a sample of sorted CD4+, CD8+, or CD8+CD57+ T cells (not recorded which) from PBMCs. The receptors were sampled from a human donor with aplastic anemia. CDR3s include the opening cysteine and the closing phenylalanine or tryptophan. Each record gives: D gene, V gene, J gene, clone size, CDR3 DNA, CDR3 protein. A D gene is named only where the DNA matches it firmly. The size entry is marked missing in some rows and otherwise reads once, few, many or a size class.

>TRBD1|TRBV9|TRBJ2-5|few
TGTGCCAGCAGCAAGGACAGGGGGCGGGAGACCCAGTACTTC
CASSKDRGRETQYF
>TRBD1|TRBV11-1|TRBJ1-3|NA
TGTGCCAGCAGTCGTCCGACAGGGGGCGAAGATGGAAACACCATATATTTT
CASSRPTGGEDGNTIYF
>NA|TRBV19|TRBJ1-1|NA
TGTGCCAGTCGGCTTGGAAGGGAAAGGGACACTGAAGCTTTCTTT
CASRLGRERDTEAFF
>TRBD2|TRBV7-9|TRBJ2-7|NA
TGTGCCAGCAGCTGGGCTAGCGGGACCTACGAGCAGTACTTC
CASSWASGTYEQYF
>NA|TRBV4-3|TRBJ1-4|NA
TGCGCCAGCAGCCAGGGTGGAGGGGCTAATGAAAAACTGTTTTTT
CASSQGGGANEKLFF
>NA|TRBV20-1|TRBJ1-5|few
TGCAGTGCTAGTAGGGGAAATAGCAATCAGCCCCAGCATTTT
CSASRGNSNQPQHF
>NA|TRBV2|TRBJ2-2|NA
TGTGCCAGCAGTGAACAGGCTTCGAACACCGGGGAGCTGTTTTTT
CASSEQASNTGELFF
>TRBD1|TRBV10-3|TRBJ1-5|few
TGTGCCAACAGTGAACAGGGGGGAAGCAATCAGCCCCAGCATTTT
CANSEQGGSNQPQHF
>NA|TRBV7-8|TRBJ2-7|NA
TGTGCCAGCAACAGGGCCCAGAGAGTCTACGAGCAGTACTTC
CASNRAQRVYEQYF
>NA|TRBV25-1|TRBJ1-6|many
TGTGCCAGCAGTGAATTGCCAGGGTCGGCACCCCTCCACTTT
CASSELPGSAPLHF
>NA|TRBV29-1|TRBJ1-1|NA
TGCAGCGTTGCCGTGCAGAACACTGAAGCTTTCTTT
CSVAVQNTEAFF
>NA|TRBV2|TRBJ1-5|NA
TGTGCCAGCAGTGAACACGGAGTCGCCAATCAGCCCCAGCATTTT
CASSEHGVANQPQHF
>NA|TRBV10-1|TRBJ2-7|many
TGCGCCAGCAGTGACCCGGGGGTAGCGGAGTACGAGCAGTACTTC
CASSDPGVAEYEQYF
>TRBD2|TRBV7-6|TRBJ2-1|NA
TGTGCCAGCAGCGTGCGACTAGCGGGGGCGCGGAATGAGCGGTTCTTC
CASSVRLAGARNERFF
>TRBD2|TRBV9|TRBJ2-3|few
TGTGCCAGCAGCGCCGGGAGGGACACAGATACGCAGTATTTT
CASSAGRDTDTQYF
>NA|TRBV2|TRBJ1-5|NA
TGTGCCAGCAGTGCCACGGGAAATCGGTATCAGCCCCAGCATTTT
CASSATGNRYQPQHF
>TRBD1|TRBV4-2|TRBJ2-1|NA
TGTGCCAGCAGCCCCGGGACAGGGGTTCTGGATGAGCAGTTCTTC
CASSPGTGVLDEQFF
>NA|TRBV3-1|TRBJ1-2|few
TGTGCCAGCAGCCAAGATATCCGGGATGGCTACACCTTC
CASSQDIRDGYTF
>NA|TRBV20-1|TRBJ1-5|many
TGCAGTGCTAGAGATGTCAGGGACATCCGCAATCAGCCCCAGCATTTT
CSARDVRDIRNQPQHF
>NA|TRBV28|TRBJ1-6|NA
TGTGCCAGCAGTTTGAAGAGAGCCCAATTGTCACCCCTCCACTTT
CASSLKRAQLSPLHF
>NA|TRBV5-1|TRBJ2-4|few
TGCGCCAGCAGCTCGGTGCAGGGTTCGGCCAAAAACATTCAGTACTTC
CASSSVQGSAKNIQYF
>NA|TRBV19|TRBJ2-3|many
TGTGCCAGTAGTACCATATCATCTAGCACAGATACGCAGTATTTT
CASSTISSSTDTQYF
>TRBD2|TRBV20-1|TRBJ2-1|NA
TGCAGTGCTAGACCCCGGACTAGACCAACGCTCGATTCCTACAATGAGCAGTTCTTC
CSARPRTRPTLDSYNEQFF
>NA|TRBV7-8|TRBJ2-7|many
TGTGCCAGCAGCTTAGCGCTGTCTCCGCGGACGGAAGAGCAGTACTTC
CASSLALSPRTEEQYF
>NA|TRBV25-1|TRBJ1-6|NA
TGTGCCAGCAGGGTTGAATCCTATAGTTCACCCCTCCACTTT
CASRVESYSSPLHF
>NA|TRBV5-1|TRBJ1-2|many
TGCGCCAGCAGTGAGGGAGATGACTATGGCTACACCTTC
CASSEGDDYGYTF
>TRBD1|TRBV6-4|TRBJ1-2|NA
TGTGCCAGCAGTGACGGACAGGGTTGGGGCTACACCTTC
CASSDGQGWGYTF
>NA|TRBV20-1|TRBJ2-1|few
TGCAGTGCTAGAGATCTAGGGGGGAGTTACAATGAGCAGTTCTTC
CSARDLGGSYNEQFF
>NA|TRBV15|TRBJ2-7|NA
TGTGCCACCAGCGAGGGGAACCGGGACTTCTACGAGCAGTACTTC
CATSEGNRDFYEQYF
>NA|TRBV10-3|TRBJ1-5|NA
TGTGCCACACGGAGTAGGGCTGGCAATCAGCCCCAGCATTTT
CATRSRAGNQPQHF
>NA|TRBV2|TRBJ1-5|NA
TGTGCCAGCAGTGAAGACAGGGATAATCAGCCCCAGCATTTT
CASSEDRDNQPQHF